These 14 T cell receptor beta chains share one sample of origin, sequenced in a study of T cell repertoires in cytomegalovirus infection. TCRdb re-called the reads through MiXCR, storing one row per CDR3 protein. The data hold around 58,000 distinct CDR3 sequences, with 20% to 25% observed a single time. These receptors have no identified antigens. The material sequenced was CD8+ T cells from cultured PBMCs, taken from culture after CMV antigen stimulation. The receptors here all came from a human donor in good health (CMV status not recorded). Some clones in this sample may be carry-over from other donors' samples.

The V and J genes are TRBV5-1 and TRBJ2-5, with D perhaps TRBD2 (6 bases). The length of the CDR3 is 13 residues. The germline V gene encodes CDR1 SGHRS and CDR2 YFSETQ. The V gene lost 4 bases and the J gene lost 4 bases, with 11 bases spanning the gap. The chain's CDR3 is CASSPAGGETQYF. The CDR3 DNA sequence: TGCGCCAGCAGCCCAGCGGGTGGAGAGACCCAGTACTTC.

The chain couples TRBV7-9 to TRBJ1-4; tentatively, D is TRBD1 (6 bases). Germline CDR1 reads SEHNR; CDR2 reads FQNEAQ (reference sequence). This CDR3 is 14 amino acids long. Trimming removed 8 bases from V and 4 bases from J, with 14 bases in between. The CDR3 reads CASGPGGLNEKLFF. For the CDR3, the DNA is TGTGCCAGCGGCCCCGGGGGGCTTAATGAAAAACTGTTTTTT.

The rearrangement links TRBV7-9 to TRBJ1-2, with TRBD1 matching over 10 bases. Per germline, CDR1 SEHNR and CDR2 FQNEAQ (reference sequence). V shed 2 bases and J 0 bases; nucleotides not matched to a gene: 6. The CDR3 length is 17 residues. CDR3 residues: CASSLWDRGLANYGYTF. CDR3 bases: TGTGCCAGCAGCTTATGGGACAGGGGTCTAGCTAACTATGGCTACACCTTC. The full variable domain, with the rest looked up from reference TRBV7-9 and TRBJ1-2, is DTGVSQNPRHKITKRGQNVTFRCDPISEHNRLYWYRQTLGQGPEFLTYFQNEAQLEKSRLLSDRFSAERPKGSFSTLEIQRTEQGDSAMYLCASSLWDRGLANYGYTFGSGTRLTVV.

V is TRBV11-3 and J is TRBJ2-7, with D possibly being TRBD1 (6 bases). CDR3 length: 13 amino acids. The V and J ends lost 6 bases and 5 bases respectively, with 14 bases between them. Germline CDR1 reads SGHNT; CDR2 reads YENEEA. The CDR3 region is CASSTTGPHEQYF. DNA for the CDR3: TGTGCCAGCAGTACCACAGGGCCCCACGAGCAGTACTTC.

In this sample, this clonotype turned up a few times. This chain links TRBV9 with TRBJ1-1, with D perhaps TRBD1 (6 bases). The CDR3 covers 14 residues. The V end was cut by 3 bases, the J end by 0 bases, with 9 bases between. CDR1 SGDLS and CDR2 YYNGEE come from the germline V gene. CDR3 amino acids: CASSGGGVNTEAFF. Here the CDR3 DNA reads TGTGCCAGCAGCGGAGGGGGAGTGAACACTGAAGCTTTCTTT.

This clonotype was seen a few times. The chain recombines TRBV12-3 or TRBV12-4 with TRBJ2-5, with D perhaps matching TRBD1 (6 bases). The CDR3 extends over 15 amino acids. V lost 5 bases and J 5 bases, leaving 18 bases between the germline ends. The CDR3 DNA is TGTGCCAGCAGTCCAAACTTACAGGGCTGGGAGACCCAGTACTTC. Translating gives CASSPNLQGWETQYF.

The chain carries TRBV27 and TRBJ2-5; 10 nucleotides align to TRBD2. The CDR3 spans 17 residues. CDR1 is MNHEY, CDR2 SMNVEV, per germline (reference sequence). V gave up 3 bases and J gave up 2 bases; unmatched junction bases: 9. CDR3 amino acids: CASSLGAGGPGQETQYF. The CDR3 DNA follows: TGTGCCAGCAGTTTGGGAGCGGGGGGGCCGGGTCAAGAGACCCAGTACTTC.

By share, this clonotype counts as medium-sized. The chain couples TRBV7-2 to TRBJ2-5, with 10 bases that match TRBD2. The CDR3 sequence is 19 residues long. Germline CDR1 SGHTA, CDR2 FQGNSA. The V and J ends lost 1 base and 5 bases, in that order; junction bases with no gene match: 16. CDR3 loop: CASSLVSSGGASSGETQYF. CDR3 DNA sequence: TGTGCCAGCAGCTTAGTTTCCAGCGGGGGGGCCTCTTCAGGGGAGACCCAGTACTTC.

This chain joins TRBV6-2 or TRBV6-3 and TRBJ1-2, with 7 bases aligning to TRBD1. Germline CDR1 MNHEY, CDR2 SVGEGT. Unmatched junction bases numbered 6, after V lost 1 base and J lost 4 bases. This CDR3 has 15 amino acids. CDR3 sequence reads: CASSYLQGPIYGYTF. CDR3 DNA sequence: TGTGCCAGCAGTTACTTACAGGGGCCGATCTATGGCTACACCTTC.

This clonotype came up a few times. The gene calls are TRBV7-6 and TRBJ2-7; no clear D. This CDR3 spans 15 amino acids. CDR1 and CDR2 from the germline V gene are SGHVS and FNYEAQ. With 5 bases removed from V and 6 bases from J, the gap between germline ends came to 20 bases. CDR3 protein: CASSVHWDLVGEQYF. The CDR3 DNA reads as TGTGCCAGCAGCGTGCATTGGGATTTAGTCGGCGAGCAGTACTTC.

The CDR3 here is CASRPTGQGPNYGYTF. Written as DNA, the CDR3 is TGTGCCAGTAGGCCAACGGGGCAGGGGCCAAACTATGGCTACACCTTC. The J gene is TRBJ1-2, the V gene TRBV19; D perhaps matches TRBD1 (6 bases). Trimming took off 6 bases at V and 2 bases at J, with 19 bases between the two ends. The CDR3 totals 16 residues. Per the germline V gene, CDR1 is LNHDA and CDR2 is SQIVND (reference sequence).

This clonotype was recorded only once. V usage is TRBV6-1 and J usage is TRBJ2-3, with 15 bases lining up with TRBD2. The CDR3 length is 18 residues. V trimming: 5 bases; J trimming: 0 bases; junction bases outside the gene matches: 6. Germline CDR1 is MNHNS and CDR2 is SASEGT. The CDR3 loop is CASSQWTSGGASTDTQYF. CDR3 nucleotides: TGTGCCAGCAGTCAATGGACTAGCGGGGGGGCTAGCACAGATACGCAGTATTTT.

The CDR3 region has the DNA TGTGCCAGCACCGGACAGGGGGCGTTAGCCAAAAACATTCAGTACTTC. This codes for CASTGQGALAKNIQYF. The V and J genes are TRBV7-2 and TRBJ2-4; 11 bases agree with TRBD1. Germline-derived CDR1 and CDR2 are SGHTA and FQGNSA. The V and J ends lost 7 bases and 0 bases, in that order; junction bases with no gene match: 5. The CDR3 extends over 16 amino acids.

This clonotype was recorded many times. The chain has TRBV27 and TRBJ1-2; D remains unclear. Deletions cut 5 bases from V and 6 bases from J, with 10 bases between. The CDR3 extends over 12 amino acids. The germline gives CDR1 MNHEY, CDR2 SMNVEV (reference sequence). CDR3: CASSTGFDGYTF. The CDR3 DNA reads TGTGCCAGCAGTACGGGGTTCGATGGCTACACCTTC.